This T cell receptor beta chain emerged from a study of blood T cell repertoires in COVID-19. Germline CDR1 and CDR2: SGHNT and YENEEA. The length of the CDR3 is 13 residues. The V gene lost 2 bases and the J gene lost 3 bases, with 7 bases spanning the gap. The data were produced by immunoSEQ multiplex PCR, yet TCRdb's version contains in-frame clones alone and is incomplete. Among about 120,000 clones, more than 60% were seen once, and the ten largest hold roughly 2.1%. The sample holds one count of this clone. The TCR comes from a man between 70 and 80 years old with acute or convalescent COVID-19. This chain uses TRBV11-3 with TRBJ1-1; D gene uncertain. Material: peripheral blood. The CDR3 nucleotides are TGTGCCAGCAGCTTAAATTTCGACACTGAAGCTTTCTTT. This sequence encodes CASSLNFDTEAFF.